The clone carrying this T cell receptor (beta chain) was detected a few times. Its cognate antigen is unknown. CDR1 and CDR2 from the germline V gene are SNHLY and FYNNEI. The V and J ends lost 4 bases and 1 base respectively, with 7 bases between them. This CDR3 contains 14 residues. The sample is drawn from a study of T cell repertoires in cytomegalovirus infection. TCRdb reanalysed the reads using MiXCR and keeps one entry per CDR3 protein. Among roughly 920,000 distinct CDR3 sequences listed, approximately 33% were seen once. The material was cultured CD8+ T cells from PBMCs, obtained from culture after CMV antigen stimulation. V gene TRBV2 combines with J gene TRBJ2-2, with D uncertain. The receptor comes from a human donor in good health (CMV status not recorded). Some clones in this sample may be carry-over from other donors' samples. CDR3 amino acids: CASSALLNTGELFF. DNA of the CDR3: TGTGCCAGCAGTGCACTCCTGAACACCGGGGAGCTGTTTTTT.